The rows below give T cell receptor beta chains drawn from one sample of a study of identical twins. TCRdb re-called the 5' RACE reads with MiXCR, one entry per CDR3 protein. There are some 230,000 distinct CDR3 sequences in the sample; over 5% occur only once, and roughly 14% lies in the top ten. The sample was also linked to a second study, of T cells expressing NK-cell markers.

What was sequenced was CD8+ T cells sorted from blood. The receptors derive from a woman aged 18-29 years in good health. Both conserved end residues are part of each CDR3. D genes are given only for firm matches. Clone size is given for some rows only: seen once, a few or many times, or a class if the clone is expanded.

V	J	size	D	DNA	CDR3
TRBV9	TRBJ1-1	many	NA	TGTGCCAGCAGCGTATCGGGAGGTCCTCCCCTTATAACTGAAGCTTTCTTT	CASSVSGGPPLITEAFF
TRBV30	TRBJ2-3	many	NA	TGTGCCTGGAGTGTAGTTCGTTCCGATACGCAGTATTTT	CAWSVVRSDTQYF
TRBV28	TRBJ2-6	many	NA	TGTGCCAGCAGTTTTGGTTCTGTATCTGGGGCCAACGTCCTGACTTTC	CASSFGSVSGANVLTF
TRBV12-5	TRBJ1-1	few	NA	TGTGCTAGTGGTTTGGAACAGGGCGAGACTTTCTTT	CASGLEQGETFF
TRBV29-1	TRBJ2-1	NA	NA	TGCAGCGTTGACCACACCTACAATGAGCAGTTCTTC	CSVDHTYNEQFF
TRBV9	TRBJ1-6	many	NA	TGTGCCAGCAGCGGAAACCAGGCCGCACCCCTCCACTTT	CASSGNQAAPLHF
TRBV12-3/TRBV12-4	TRBJ1-2	NA	NA	TGTGCCAGCAGTTTCAATGGAGGGGATGGCTACACCTTC	CASSFNGGDGYTF
TRBV27	TRBJ2-2	many	NA	TGTGCCAGCAGATTACGTGGCAATGAGGAGCTGTTTTTT	CASRLRGNEELFF
TRBV11-2	TRBJ2-2	NA	TRBD2	TGTGCCAGCAGGGCCGGGACTAGCAACACCGGGGAGCTGTTTTTT	CASRAGTSNTGELFF
TRBV29-1	TRBJ2-3	NA	TRBD2	TGCAGCGTTCTAGCGGGGCCTCGCGCAGATACGCAGTATTTT	CSVLAGPRADTQYF
TRBV5-1	TRBJ2-2	NA	NA	TGCGCCAGCACCCTCGGGATGTCGTCCGGGGAGCTGTTTTTT	CASTLGMSSGELFF
TRBV6-1	TRBJ1-1	few	NA	TGTGCCAGCAGCCCCGCCCGTGGGGACACTGAAGCTTTCTTT	CASSPARGDTEAFF
TRBV12-3/TRBV12-4	TRBJ2-1	many	NA	TGTGCCAGCAGTTTTTCACACCTGAACTACAATGAGCAGTTCTTC	CASSFSHLNYNEQFF
TRBV4-3	TRBJ2-7	NA	NA	TGCGCCAGCAGCCAAGGTTGGGGGTCCTACGAGCAGTACTTC	CASSQGWGSYEQYF
TRBV5-6	TRBJ2-7	many	NA	TGTGCCAGCAGCTCGACCGACTACGAGCAGTACTTC	CASSSTDYEQYF
TRBV2	TRBJ2-1	few	TRBD2	TGTGCCAGCGAGGGACTAGCGGAAAATGAGCAGTTCTTC	CASEGLAENEQFF
TRBV27	TRBJ2-6	NA	NA	TGTGCCAGCAGAAAGGATGGGCACGACCCTGGGGCCAACGTCCTGACTTTC	CASRKDGHDPGANVLTF
TRBV28	TRBJ1-3	few	NA	TGTGCCAGCGCCCTGACTGTAGCCTCTGGAAACACCATATATTTT	CASALTVASGNTIYF
TRBV6-2/TRBV6-3	TRBJ2-1	many	TRBD2	TGTGCCAGCAGTTGGTCACCGGGACTAGTTCTTAATGAGCAGTTCTTC	CASSWSPGLVLNEQFF
TRBV7-9	TRBJ2-7	few	NA	TGTGCCAGCAGCTTAATCAAGTCGAACGAGCAGTACTTC	CASSLIKSNEQYF
TRBV9	TRBJ2-3	many	TRBD1	TGTGCCAGCAGCGCCTCCGGGACAGGATTAGATACGCAGTATTTT	CASSASGTGLDTQYF
TRBV11-2	TRBJ2-7	many	TRBD2	TGTGCCAGCAGCTCCCTCGCGGGAGTATCCCCCAGCGAGCAGTACTTC	CASSSLAGVSPSEQYF
TRBV19	TRBJ1-1	many	TRBD1	TGTGCCAGTACCTCCAGGGGGCTTGCTGAAGCTTTCTTT	CASTSRGLAEAFF
TRBV10-3	TRBJ2-1	many	NA	TGTGCCATCAGTGAGACAAATAATGAGCAGTTCTTC	CAISETNNEQFF
TRBV20-1	TRBJ2-3	NA	NA	TGCAGTGCTAGTCGGGGGGCCGGGTTAGATACGCAGTATTTT	CSASRGAGLDTQYF
TRBV7-8	TRBJ2-3	few	NA	TGTGCCAGCAGCTTGGAGGGCCGTGCCACAGATACGCAGTATTTT	CASSLEGRATDTQYF
TRBV5-1	TRBJ2-7	many	NA	TGCGCCAGCAGCTTGGTCTCGGGGAGAAACTTGAACGAGCAGTACTTC	CASSLVSGRNLNEQYF
TRBV9	TRBJ2-1	NA	NA	TGTGCCAGCAGCTCCTGGGGATTTGATGAGCAGTTCTTC	CASSSWGFDEQFF
TRBV30	TRBJ2-2	NA	NA	TGTGCCGGGGGGCCCTCGGTGTCCGGGGAGCTGTTTTTT	CAGGPSVSGELFF
TRBV25-1	TRBJ1-1	many	NA	TGTGCCAGCAGTGAGGGGGTCAGGATCGAGTTTTTT	CASSEGVRIEFF
TRBV12-3/TRBV12-4	TRBJ2-2	many	NA	TGTGCCAGCAGTTTAACAGGGTCCGGGGAGCTGTTTTTT	CASSLTGSGELFF
TRBV27	TRBJ2-5	many	TRBD2	TGTGCCAGCAGTTTGTTAGCGGGAGCAGAGACCCAGTACTTC	CASSLLAGAETQYF